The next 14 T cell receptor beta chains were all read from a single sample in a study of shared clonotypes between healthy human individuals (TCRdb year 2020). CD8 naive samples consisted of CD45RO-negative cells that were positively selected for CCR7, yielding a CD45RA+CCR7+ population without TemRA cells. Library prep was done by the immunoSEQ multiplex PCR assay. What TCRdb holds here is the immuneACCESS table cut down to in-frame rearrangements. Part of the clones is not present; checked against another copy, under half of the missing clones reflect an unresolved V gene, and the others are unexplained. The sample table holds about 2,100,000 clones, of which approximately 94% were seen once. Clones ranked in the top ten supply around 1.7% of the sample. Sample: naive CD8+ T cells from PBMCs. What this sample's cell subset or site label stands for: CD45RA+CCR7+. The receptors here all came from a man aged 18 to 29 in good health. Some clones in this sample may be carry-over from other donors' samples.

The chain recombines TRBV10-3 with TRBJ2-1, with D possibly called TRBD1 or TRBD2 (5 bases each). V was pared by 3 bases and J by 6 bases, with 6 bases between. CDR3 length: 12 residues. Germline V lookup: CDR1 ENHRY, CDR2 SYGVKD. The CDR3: CAISDGANEQFF. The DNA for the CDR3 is TGTGCCATCAGTGACGGGGCCAATGAGCAGTTCTTC.

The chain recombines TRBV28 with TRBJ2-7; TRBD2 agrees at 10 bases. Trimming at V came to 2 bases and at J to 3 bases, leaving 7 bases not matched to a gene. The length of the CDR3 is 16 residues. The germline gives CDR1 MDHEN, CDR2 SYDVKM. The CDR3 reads CASSLDTSGKGYEQYF. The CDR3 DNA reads TGTGCCAGCAGTTTAGACACTAGCGGGAAGGGCTACGAGCAGTACTTC.

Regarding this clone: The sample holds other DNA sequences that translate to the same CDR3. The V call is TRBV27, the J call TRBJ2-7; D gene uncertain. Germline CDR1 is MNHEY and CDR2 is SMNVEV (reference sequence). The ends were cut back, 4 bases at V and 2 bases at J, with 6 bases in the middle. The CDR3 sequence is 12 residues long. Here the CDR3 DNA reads TGTGCCAGCAGTTCCTCAACCTACGAGCAGTACTTC. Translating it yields CASSSSTYEQYF.

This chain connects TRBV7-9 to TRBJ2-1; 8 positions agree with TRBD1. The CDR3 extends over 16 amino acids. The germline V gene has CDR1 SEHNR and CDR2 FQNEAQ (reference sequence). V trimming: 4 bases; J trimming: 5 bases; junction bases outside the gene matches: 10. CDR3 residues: CASSSWTGMGDNEQFF. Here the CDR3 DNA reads TGTGCCAGCAGCTCTTGGACAGGGATGGGAGACAATGAGCAGTTCTTC.

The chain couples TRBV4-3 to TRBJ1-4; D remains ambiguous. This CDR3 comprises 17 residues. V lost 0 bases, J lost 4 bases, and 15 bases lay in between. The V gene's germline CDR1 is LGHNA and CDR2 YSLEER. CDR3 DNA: TGCGCCAGCAGCCAAGAGCGGTGGGGTAGAGGTAATGAAAAACTGTTTTTT. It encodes CASSQERWGRGNEKLFF.

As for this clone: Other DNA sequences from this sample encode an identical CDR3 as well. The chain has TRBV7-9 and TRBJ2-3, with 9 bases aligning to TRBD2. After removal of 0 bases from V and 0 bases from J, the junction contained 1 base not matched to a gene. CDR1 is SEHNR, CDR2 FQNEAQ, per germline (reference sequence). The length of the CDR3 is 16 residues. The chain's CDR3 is CASSLALAGSTDTQYF. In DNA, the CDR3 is TGTGCCAGCAGCTTAGCTCTAGCGGGAAGCACAGATACGCAGTATTTT.

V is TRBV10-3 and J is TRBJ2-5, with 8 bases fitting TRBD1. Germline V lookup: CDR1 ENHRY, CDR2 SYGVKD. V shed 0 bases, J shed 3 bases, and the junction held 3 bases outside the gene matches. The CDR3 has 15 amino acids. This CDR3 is CAISESPTGEETQYF. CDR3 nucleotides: TGTGCCATCAGTGAGTCACCGACAGGGGAAGAGACCCAGTACTTC.

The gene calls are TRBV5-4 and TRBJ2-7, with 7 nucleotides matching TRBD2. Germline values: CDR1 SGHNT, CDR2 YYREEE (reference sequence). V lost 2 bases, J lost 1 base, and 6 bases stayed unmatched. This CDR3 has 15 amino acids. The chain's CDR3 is CASSFEASGSYEQYF. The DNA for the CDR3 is TGTGCCAGCAGCTTCGAGGCTAGCGGATCCTACGAGCAGTACTTC.

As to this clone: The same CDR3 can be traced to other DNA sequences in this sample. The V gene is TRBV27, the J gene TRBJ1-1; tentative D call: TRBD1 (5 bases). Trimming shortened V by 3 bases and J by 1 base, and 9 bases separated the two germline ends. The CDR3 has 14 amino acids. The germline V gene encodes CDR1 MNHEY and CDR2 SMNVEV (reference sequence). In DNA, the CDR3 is TGTGCCAGCAGTTTCACCGGGGCGAACACTGAAGCTTTCTTT. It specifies CASSFTGANTEAFF.

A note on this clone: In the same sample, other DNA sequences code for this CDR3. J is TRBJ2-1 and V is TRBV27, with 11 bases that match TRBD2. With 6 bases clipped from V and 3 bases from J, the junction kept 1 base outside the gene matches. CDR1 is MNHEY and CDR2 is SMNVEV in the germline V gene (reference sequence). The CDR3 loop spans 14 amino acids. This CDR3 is CASSTSGSYNEQFF. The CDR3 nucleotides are TGTGCCAGCAGCACTAGCGGGAGCTACAATGAGCAGTTCTTC.

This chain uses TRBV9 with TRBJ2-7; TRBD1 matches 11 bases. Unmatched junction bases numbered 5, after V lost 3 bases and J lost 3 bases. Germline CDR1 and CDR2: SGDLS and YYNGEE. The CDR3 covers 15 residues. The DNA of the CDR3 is TGTGCCAGCAGCGAGGGACAGGGGGTAATCTACGAGCAGTACTTC. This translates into CASSEGQGVIYEQYF.

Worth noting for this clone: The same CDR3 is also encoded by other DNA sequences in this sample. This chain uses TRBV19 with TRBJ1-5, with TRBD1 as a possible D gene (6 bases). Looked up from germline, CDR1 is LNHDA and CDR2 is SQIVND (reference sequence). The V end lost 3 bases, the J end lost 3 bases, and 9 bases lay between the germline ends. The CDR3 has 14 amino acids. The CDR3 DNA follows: TGTGCCAGTAGTATTAGGGACACCAATCAGCCCCAGCATTTT. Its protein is CASSIRDTNQPQHF.

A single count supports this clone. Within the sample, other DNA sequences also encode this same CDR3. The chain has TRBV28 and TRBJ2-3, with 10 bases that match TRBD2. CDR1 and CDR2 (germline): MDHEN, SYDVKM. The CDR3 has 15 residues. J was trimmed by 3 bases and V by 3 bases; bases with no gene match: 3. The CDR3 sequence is CASSFPAGGTDTQYF. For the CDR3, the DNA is TGTGCCAGCAGTTTTCCAGCGGGGGGGACAGATACGCAGTATTTT.

The CDR3 region is CASSQTSGGVRPGNEQFF. For the CDR3, the DNA is TGCGCCAGCAGCCAGACTAGCGGGGGCGTTCGTCCCGGCAATGAGCAGTTCTTC. The chain carries TRBV4-1 and TRBJ2-1; TRBD2 matches at 12 bases. From germline, CDR1 is MGHRA and CDR2 YSYEKL. This CDR3 is 18 amino acids long. Trimming cost V 3 bases and J 6 bases; bases outside gene matches: 12.